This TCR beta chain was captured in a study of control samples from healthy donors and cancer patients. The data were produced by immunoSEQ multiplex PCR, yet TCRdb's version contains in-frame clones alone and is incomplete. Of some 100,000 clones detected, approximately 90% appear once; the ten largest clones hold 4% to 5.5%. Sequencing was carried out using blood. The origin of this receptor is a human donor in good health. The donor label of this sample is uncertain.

CDR3 sequence: CASSLVTSTGELFF. As DNA, the CDR3 is TGCGCCAGCAGCTTGGTGACTAGCACCGGGGAGCTGTTTTTT. The chain combines TRBV5-1 with TRBJ2-2; possible D gene TRBD2, 6 bases. The germline V and J ends were trimmed by 0 bases and 4 bases, with 7 bases remaining between them. CDR3 length equals 14 residues. CDR1 and CDR2 (germline): SGHRS, YFSETQ.